The entry below describes one T cell receptor beta chain. V was pared by 5 bases and J by 0 bases, with 3 bases of the junction left unmatched. Germline V gives CDR1 MNHEY, CDR2 SMNVEV (reference sequence). The CDR3 has 14 amino acids. Some clones are missing from TCRdb's copy, which holds only in-frame ones; the method was immunoSEQ multiplex PCR. The sample includes hundreds of thousands of clones, approximately 87% of them seen just once. This specimen comes from a study of shared T cell receptors in the human thymus. The same sample was also used in a study of human thymus T cells. That study reports: Thymic resections from corrective heart surgery supplied the tissue. Repertoires from thymus and blood appeared to show biased V and J gene usage. Unrelated individuals were reported by related research to share highly overlapping thymic repertoires.

The clonotype comes from a boy less than two years old with a congenital heart defect. The sample consisted of thymocytes. V gene TRBV27 combines with J gene TRBJ2-7; 8 bases fit TRBD2. CDR3 sequence: CASSQGTSSYEQYF. The CDR3 DNA reads as TGTGCCAGCAGTCAGGGGACTAGCTCCTACGAGCAGTACTTC.